These 30 T cell receptor beta chains were all obtained from the same sample, sequenced in a study of siplizumab effects on memory and regulatory T cells. TCRdb's table, derived via immunoSEQ multiplex PCR, lists solely in-frame clones and lacks some. The top ten hold 1% to 1.5% of the sample, which has 100,000 to 110,000 clones, 85% to 95% seen once. The sample consisted of non-Treg CD4+ T cells sorted from blood. Receptor source: a human donor in good health.

V gene TRBV5-1 combines with J gene TRBJ2-1, with 9 bases identical to TRBD2. V lost 0 bases, J lost 0 bases, and 1 base stayed unmatched. Germline-derived CDR1 and CDR2 are SGHRS and YFSETQ. The CDR3 is 16 residues long. The CDR3 sequence is CASSLVSGSSYNEQFF. The CDR3 nucleotides read TGCGCCAGCAGCTTGGTTAGCGGGAGCTCCTACAATGAGCAGTTCTTC.

V gene TRBV2 combines with J gene TRBJ2-2; 9 bases align to TRBD1. The J segment lost 5 bases and the V segment lost 4 bases, leaving 8 bases of the junction unmatched. Germline V gives CDR1 SNHLY, CDR2 FYNNEI. The CDR3 is made up of 16 amino acids. The CDR3, as DNA: TGTGCCAGCAGTGTGACAGGACAGGGGCGGACCGGGGAGCTGTTTTTT. It codes for CASSVTGQGRTGELFF.

The V call is TRBV18, the J call TRBJ2-1, with D unclear. The CDR3 has 13 residues. In germline, CDR1 is KGHSH, CDR2 LQKENI. V lost 2 bases and J lost 5, with 7 bases in between. The CDR3 bases are TGTGCCAGCTCACCAGAGGATGACAATGAGCAGTTCTTC. Encoded protein: CASSPEDDNEQFF.

This clone was observed once. V usage is TRBV6-6 and J usage is TRBJ1-4, with a tentative D call TRBD1 (5 bases). V was pared by 8 bases and J by 7 bases, with 14 bases between. This CDR3 has 13 residues. CDR1 and CDR2 (germline): MNHNY, SVGAGI (reference sequence). The CDR3 DNA reads TGTGCCAGCGTAAGGGGCGTGGGTGAAAAACTGTTTTTT. Translating gives CASVRGVGEKLFF.

The chain couples TRBV9 to TRBJ1-2; D is unresolved. Looked up from germline, CDR1 is SGDLS and CDR2 is YYNGEE. Trimming removed 3 bases at V and 7 bases at J, with 19 bases between. The length of the CDR3 is 15 residues. In DNA, the CDR3 is TGTGCCAGCAGCGGCAGGAGTAGCCTTGTTGGTGGCTACACCTTC. Translating gives CASSGRSSLVGGYTF.

This sequence joins TRBV10-3 and TRBJ1-5; D may be TRBD1 (6 bases). Germline CDR1 is ENHRY and CDR2 is SYGVKD. The CDR3 consists of 16 residues. V was cut by 2 bases and J by 0 bases, with 11 bases left in between. Here the CDR3 DNA reads TGTGCCATCAGTGAGACCCGACAGGTTAGCAATCAGCCCCAGCATTTT. Translated: CAISETRQVSNQPQHF.

The chain joins TRBV6-1 to TRBJ2-5, with D possibly matching TRBD1 (5 bases). Germline lookup yields CDR1 MNHNS and CDR2 SASEGT. Deletions cut 6 bases from V and 4 bases from J, with 12 bases between. The CDR3 is made up of 13 amino acids. CDR3 in amino acids: CASRTGLPETQYF. The CDR3 nucleotides are TGTGCCAGCAGAACAGGTCTGCCAGAGACCCAGTACTTC.

This chain uses TRBV10-3 with TRBJ2-1; 10 bases line up with TRBD2. V lost 3 bases to trimming and J lost 3 bases; unmatched junction nucleotides: 5. Germline CDR1 and CDR2: ENHRY and SYGVKD. This CDR3 has 16 residues. The CDR3 spells CAISDLAGGNYNEQFF. CDR3 DNA sequence: TGTGCCATCAGTGACTTAGCGGGAGGAAACTACAATGAGCAGTTCTTC.

The chain couples TRBV9 to TRBJ2-5; D remains unclear. Per germline, CDR1 SGDLS and CDR2 YYNGEE. The CDR3 sequence is 13 residues long. The V end lost 4 bases, the J end lost 5 bases, and 12 bases lay between the germline ends. Here the CDR3 reads CASSLRASETQYF. Written as DNA, the CDR3 is TGTGCCAGCAGCTTACGGGCTTCGGAGACCCAGTACTTC. The whole variable domain, filled in from reference TRBV9 and TRBJ2-5, reads DSGVTQTPKHLITATGQRVTLRCSPRSGDLSVYWYQQSLDQGLQFLIQYYNGEERAKGNILERFSAQQFPDLHSELNLSSLELGDSALYFCASSLRASETQYFGPGTRLLVL.

This clone was seen once. This rearrangement joins TRBV18 to TRBJ1-5; D is perhaps TRBD1 (5 bases). Per germline, CDR1 KGHSH and CDR2 LQKENI. There are 16 residues in the CDR3. Trimming cost V 2 bases and J 9 bases, with 20 bases left between them. CDR3 DNA: TGTGCCAGCTCACCATACGCGAGGGGAGGTGGAGGGCCCCAGCATTTT. The encoded protein is CASSPYARGGGGPQHF.

The rearrangement joins TRBV2 to TRBJ1-2; unclear D gene. Deletions cut 6 bases from V and 6 bases from J, with 14 bases between. The CDR3 covers 13 residues. The germline V gene has CDR1 SNHLY and CDR2 FYNNEI. CDR3 protein: CASRPGRENGYTF. The CDR3 DNA follows: TGTGCCAGCAGACCGGGGAGGGAAAATGGCTACACCTTC.

V and J are TRBV9 and TRBJ2-7; D not resolved. CDR1 and CDR2 from the germline V gene are SGDLS and YYNGEE. The CDR3 totals 15 residues. Trimming left V 7 bases short and J 0 bases short, with 17 bases between. CDR3 DNA sequence: TGTGCCAGCGGACCACAGCCTTCCTTCTCCTACGAGCAGTACTTC. Translation gives CASGPQPSFSYEQYF.

V and J are TRBV27 and TRBJ1-2, with 8 nucleotides matching TRBD1. CDR1 is MNHEY and CDR2 is SMNVEV in the germline V gene (reference sequence). CDR3 length: 15 residues. V lost 6 bases to trimming and J lost 2 bases; unmatched junction nucleotides: 8. The CDR3: CASRRNGQGNYGYTF. CDR3 in DNA: TGTGCCAGCAGGCGAAATGGACAGGGAAACTATGGCTACACCTTC.

This chain joins TRBV6-5 and TRBJ1-5; D not resolved. The germline V and J ends were trimmed by 2 bases and 4 bases, with 9 bases remaining between them. The CDR3 extends over 14 amino acids. Germline assignment: CDR1 MNHEY and CDR2 SVGAGI. The chain's CDR3 is CASSYREDNQPQHF. The DNA of the CDR3 is TGTGCCAGCAGTTACAGGGAAGATAATCAGCCCCAGCATTTT.

The chain has TRBV5-3 and TRBJ1-1; tentative D call: TRBD1 (6 bases). TRBV5-3 is an ORF, and what it does is uncertain. The CDR3 spans 17 residues. V was trimmed by 4 bases and J by 5 bases, leaving 24 bases between them. For the CDR3, the DNA is TGTGCCAGAAGCCCGCCTAGGGGGGGGGAGAAGGTGACTGAAGCTTTCTTT. It is translated as CARSPPRGGEKVTEAFF.

This chain joins TRBV27 and TRBJ2-3; 7 bases agree with TRBD1. With V trimmed by 10 bases and J by 3 bases, 4 bases remained unmatched. Germline V lookup: CDR1 MNHEY, CDR2 SMNVEV (reference sequence). The CDR3 contains 12 residues. DNA for the CDR3: TGTGCCACCCGGGACAGAACAGATACGCAGTATTTT. This codes for CATRDRTDTQYF.

The gene calls are TRBV7-3 and TRBJ2-1; TRBD2 matches 10 bases. Germline CDR1 reads SGHTA; CDR2 reads FQGTGA. The CDR3 runs to 17 residues. V gave up 5 bases and J gave up 4 bases; unmatched junction bases: 11. CDR3 coding DNA: TGTGCCAGCAGCGCTCTCGGTCGGACTAGCGGATACAATGAGCAGTTCTTC. Protein: CASSALGRTSGYNEQFF.

This clone was recorded only once. V is TRBV5-4 and J is TRBJ1-1, with a possible D match to TRBD1 (6 bases). V was trimmed by 5 bases and J by 4 bases, leaving 12 bases between them. CDR1 and CDR2 (germline): SGHNT, YYREEE (reference sequence). The CDR3 spans 13 residues. The DNA of the CDR3 is TGTGCCAGCAGACTTCGAGGGGGCACTGAAGCTTTCTTT. Translating it yields CASRLRGGTEAFF.

This chain uses TRBV5-1 with TRBJ1-3; 10 bases are shared with TRBD1. Unmatched junction bases numbered 6, after V lost 4 bases and J lost 2 bases. Germline V gene data show CDR1 as SGHRS and CDR2 as YFSETQ. The CDR3 sequence is 16 residues long. The CDR3: CASSQAGTGAGNTIYF. The CDR3 region has the DNA TGCGCCAGCAGCCAGGCCGGGACAGGGGCTGGAAACACCATATATTTT.

The chain links TRBV18 to TRBJ1-4; tentatively, D is TRBD1 (5 bases). Germline CDR1 and CDR2: KGHSH and LQKENI. CDR3 length: 21 amino acids. V was pared by 4 bases and J by 1 base, with 28 bases between. The CDR3 region is CASSRLPTQTAVEGTNEKLFF. CDR3 nucleotide sequence: TGTGCCAGCTCACGACTACCGACCCAGACAGCGGTAGAAGGAACTAATGAAAAACTGTTTTTT. Full variable domain (outside the CDR3, taken from reference TRBV18 and TRBJ1-4): NAGVMQNPRHLVRRRGQEARLRCSPMKGHSHVYWYRQLPEEGLKFMVYLQKENIIDESGMPKERFSAEFPKEGPSILRIQQVVRGDSAAYFCASSRLPTQTAVEGTNEKLFFGSGTQLSVL.

The chain recombines TRBV10-3 with TRBJ1-1; D remains ambiguous. The CDR3 consists of 14 residues. V lost 0 bases and J lost 4, with 9 bases in between. From germline, CDR1 is ENHRY and CDR2 SYGVKD. CDR3 DNA: TGTGCCATCAGTGAGTCGCAGGAAGCCACTGAAGCTTTCTTT. Translated, it gives CAISESQEATEAFF.

The rearrangement joins TRBV7-8 to TRBJ2-1; 11 bases are a match to TRBD2. The CDR3 consists of 15 residues. V gave up 2 bases and J gave up 9 bases; unmatched junction bases: 6. CDR1 is SGHVS and CDR2 is FQNEAQ in the germline V gene. CDR3 DNA sequence: TGTGCCAGCAGCTTAAGACTAGCGGGAAGTAGTGAGCAGTTCTTC. Its translation: CASSLRLAGSSEQFF.

The chain employs TRBV7-2 and TRBJ2-7; possibly TRBD2 for D (5 bases). There are 15 residues in the CDR3. Between the trimmed V and J ends, which lost 4 bases and 3 bases, there was a span of 16 bases. Germline V CDR1 and CDR2: SGHTA, FQGNSA. CDR3 amino acids: CASSYRELGFYEQYF. The DNA of the CDR3 is TGTGCCAGCAGCTACCGGGAATTGGGATTCTACGAGCAGTACTTC.

This chain joins TRBV5-1 and TRBJ2-6; the D is unclear. V was clipped by 5 bases and J by 0 bases, with 6 bases between them. This CDR3 is built from 14 residues. Germline CDR1 reads SGHRS; CDR2 reads YFSETQ. The CDR3: CASSHSSGANVLTF. CDR3 bases: TGCGCCAGCAGTCACAGCTCTGGGGCCAACGTCCTGACTTTC.

The chain couples TRBV6-5 to TRBJ2-2; 10 positions match TRBD2. Germline CDR1 reads MNHEY; CDR2 reads SVGAGI. The J segment lost 9 bases and the V segment lost 0 bases, leaving 7 bases of the junction unmatched. CDR3 length: 16 amino acids. The CDR3 region is CASSYSPSGSPWELFF. The CDR3 DNA reads as TGTGCCAGCAGTTACTCCCCTAGCGGGAGTCCTTGGGAGCTGTTTTTT.

V and J are TRBV5-1 and TRBJ1-4; perhaps TRBD1 as D (5 bases). Germline-derived CDR1 and CDR2 are SGHRS and YFSETQ. This CDR3 is 13 amino acids long. V was trimmed by 4 bases and J by 5 bases, leaving 9 bases between them. The CDR3: CASSLGPNEKLFF. The CDR3, as DNA: TGCGCCAGCAGCCTGGGACCAAATGAAAAACTGTTTTTT.

This chain uses TRBV10-2 with TRBJ2-1, with TRBD2 identical over 7 bases. Germline assignment: CDR1 WSHSY and CDR2 SAAADI. After removal of 4 bases from V and 6 bases from J, the junction contained 9 bases not matched to a gene. There are 15 residues in the CDR3. CDR3: CASSGTSQWGNEQFF. Here the CDR3 DNA reads TGCGCCAGCAGTGGGACTAGTCAATGGGGCAATGAGCAGTTCTTC.

This rearrangement joins TRBV19 to TRBJ1-1, with TRBD1 as a possible D gene (5 bases). The V end was cut by 8 bases, the J end by 5 bases, with 15 bases between. Looked up from germline, CDR1 is LNHDA and CDR2 is SQIVND (reference sequence). CDR3 length: 13 amino acids. The CDR3 spells CASRSSGGTEAFF. CDR3 bases: TGTGCCAGTCGGTCCTCTGGGGGTACTGAAGCTTTCTTT.

The V gene is TRBV7-2, the J gene TRBJ1-2; TRBD1 aligns across 7 bases. J was trimmed by 2 bases and V by 5 bases; bases with no gene match: 11. There are 16 residues in the CDR3. Per germline, CDR1 SGHTA and CDR2 FQGNSA. The chain's CDR3 is CASSVPFVTGNYGYTF. The CDR3 bases are TGTGCCAGCAGCGTACCATTTGTGACAGGGAACTATGGCTACACCTTC.

The gene calls are TRBV5-4 and TRBJ2-1, with a possible D match to TRBD2 (5 bases). Germline assignment: CDR1 SGHNT and CDR2 YYREEE (reference sequence). With 4 bases removed from V and 2 bases from J, the gap between germline ends came to 13 bases. The CDR3 totals 15 residues. The CDR3 sequence: CASSIRRSTYNEQFF. CDR3 DNA sequence: TGTGCCAGCAGCATCCGGAGGAGTACCTACAATGAGCAGTTCTTC.